The TCR beta chain under discussion was sequenced for a study of radiotherapy plus CTLA-4 blockade in lung cancer. Study-wide background: Among all patients, 18% showed objective responses, while roughly 34% had disease control.

Per the germline V gene, CDR1 is MNHEY and CDR2 is SMNVEV (reference sequence). The V and J ends lost 5 bases and 5 bases, in that order; junction bases with no gene match: 7. The CDR3 runs 15 residues. This clone came up once. Here immunoSEQ multiplex PCR was the method, and the copy in TCRdb shows in-frame clones only, minus some. The profile shows 40,000 to 55,000 clones, 86% of them singletons. Focal radiation with ipilimumab CTLA-4 blockade was given to patients with chemo-refractory metastatic non-small-cell lung cancer. The sample here was peripheral blood, taken from a patient treated with radiotherapy plus ipilimumab. The TCR sequence derives from a human donor with non-small cell lung cancer that progressed on radiotherapy plus ipilimumab. Some clones in this sample may be carry-over from other donors' samples. The chain is built from TRBV27 and TRBJ2-2; TRBD1 agrees at 8 bases. CDR3 amino acids: CASSSGQGGTGELFF. The CDR3, as DNA: TGTGCCAGCAGTAGTGGACAGGGTGGTACCGGGGAGCTGTTTTTT.